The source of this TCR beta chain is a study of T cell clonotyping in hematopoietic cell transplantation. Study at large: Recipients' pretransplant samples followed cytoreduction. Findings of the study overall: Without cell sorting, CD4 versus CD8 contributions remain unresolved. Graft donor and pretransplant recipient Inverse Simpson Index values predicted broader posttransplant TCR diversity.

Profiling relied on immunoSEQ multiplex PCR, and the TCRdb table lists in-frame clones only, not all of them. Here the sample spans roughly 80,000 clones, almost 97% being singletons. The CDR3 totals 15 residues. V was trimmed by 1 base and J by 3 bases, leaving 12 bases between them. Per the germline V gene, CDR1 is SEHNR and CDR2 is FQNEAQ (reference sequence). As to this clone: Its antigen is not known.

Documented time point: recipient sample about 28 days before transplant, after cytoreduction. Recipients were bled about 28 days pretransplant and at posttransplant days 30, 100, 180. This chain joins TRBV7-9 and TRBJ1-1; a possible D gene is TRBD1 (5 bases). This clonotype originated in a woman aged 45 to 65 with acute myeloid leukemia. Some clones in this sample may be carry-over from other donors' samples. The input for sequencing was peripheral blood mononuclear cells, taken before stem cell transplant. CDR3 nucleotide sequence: TGTGCCAGCAGCTTAGATCGTGCCAGGGACACTGAAGCTTTCTTT. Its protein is CASSLDRARDTEAFF.